A single sample gave rise to the 25 T cell receptor beta chains below, sequenced in a study of cytomegalovirus exposure and HLA in healthy donors (dated 2017 in TCRdb). Preparation of the library involved the immunoSEQ multiplex PCR assay. TCRdb provides this immuneACCESS table in a form limited to in-frame rearrangements. Some clones are lacking; in checked studies, under half of them reflect an unresolved V gene, and why the rest are absent is not known. This sample is represented by about 330,000 clones; approximately 90% of them were singletons. Clones ranked in the top ten supply about 1% of the sample. The sequenced sample consisted of PBMCs. These receptors all stem from a woman in her thirties in good health and CMV-seropositive.

This clone showed up just once. The V call is TRBV5-6, the J call TRBJ2-3; 12 nucleotides match TRBD2. Per the germline V gene, CDR1 is SGHDT and CDR2 is YYEEEE. This CDR3 is built from 17 residues. V shed 4 bases and J 6 bases; nucleotides not matched to a gene: 12. The CDR3 here is CASSPRFASGGADTQYF. CDR3 nucleotides: TGTGCCAGCAGCCCTCGTTTTGCTAGCGGGGGGGCGGATACGCAGTATTTT.

J is TRBJ1-2 and V is TRBV7-3, with no clear D. The germline gives CDR1 SGHTA, CDR2 FQGTGA. This CDR3 comprises 13 residues. Trimming removed 3 bases at V and 6 bases at J, with 11 bases between. The CDR3 DNA is TGTGCCAGCAGCTTGGGCGGAATGAATGGCTACACCTTC. Translated: CASSLGGMNGYTF.

The chain links TRBV28 to TRBJ2-7, with a weak D call TRBD1 (5 bases). CDR1 is MDHEN, CDR2 SYDVKM, per germline. The CDR3 covers 13 residues. Trimming removed 2 bases from V and 2 bases from J, with 7 bases in between. The CDR3 loop is CASSLQGPYEQYF. As DNA, the CDR3 is TGTGCCAGCAGTTTACAGGGTCCCTACGAGCAGTACTTC.

The chain links TRBV19 to TRBJ2-2; 10 positions agree with TRBD2. The ends lost 5 bases at V and 6 bases at J; junction bases unmatched: 9. CDR1 is LNHDA, CDR2 SQIVND, per germline (reference sequence). The CDR3 spans 16 residues. The CDR3 region is CASSPFSGGLSGELFF. CDR3 nucleotide sequence: TGTGCCAGTAGTCCGTTTAGCGGGGGGCTCTCCGGGGAGCTGTTTTTT.

This chain connects TRBV15 to TRBJ2-2; 7 bases agree with TRBD2. Trimming removed 1 base from V and 4 bases from J; junction bases left unmatched: 9. This CDR3 is built from 17 residues. From germline, CDR1 is LNHNV and CDR2 YYDKDF (reference sequence). The CDR3 DNA follows: TGTGCCACCAGCAGAGCCGGGACTACCGGGTTCACCGGGGAGCTGTTTTTT. It translates to CATSRAGTTGFTGELFF. Filled out from reference TRBV15 and TRBJ2-2, the complete variable domain reads DAMVIQNPRYQVTQFGKPVTLSCSQTLNHNVMYWYQQKSSQAPKLLFHYYDKDFNNEADTPDNFQSRRPNTSFCFLDIRSPGLGDTAMYLCATSRAGTTGFTGELFFGEGSRLTVL.

The rearrangement links TRBV7-3 to TRBJ1-5, with a possible D match to TRBD1 (6 bases). This CDR3 comprises 15 residues. V was pared by 1 base and J by 7 bases, with 14 bases between. From germline, CDR1 is SGHTA and CDR2 FQGTGA. The CDR3: CASSLRQAVGQPQHF. CDR3 sequence (DNA): TGTGCCAGCAGCTTAAGACAGGCTGTTGGGCAGCCCCAGCATTTT.

The V and J genes are TRBV5-1 and TRBJ1-2; no definite D call. The germline gives CDR1 SGHRS, CDR2 YFSETQ. The V end lost 4 bases, the J end lost 0 bases, and 13 bases lay between the germline ends. The CDR3 runs 15 residues. The CDR3 bases are TGCGCCAGCAGCCCGCCGGGCCTAGCTAACTATGGCTACACCTTC. It encodes CASSPPGLANYGYTF.

This clone showed up just once. This rearrangement joins TRBV5-1 to TRBJ2-7; D possibly corresponds to TRBD2 (6 bases). CDR3 size: 16 residues. Germline assignment: CDR1 SGHRS and CDR2 YFSETQ. Trimming took off 2 bases at V and 0 bases at J, with 15 bases between the two ends. Written as DNA, the CDR3 is TGCGCCAGCAGCTTAGGCGGGATGGCGAGCTCCTACGAGCAGTACTTC. Amino acids: CASSLGGMASSYEQYF.

The chain recombines TRBV4-1 with TRBJ1-5, with D unclear. Between the trimmed V and J ends, which lost 1 base and 3 bases, there was a span of 4 bases. Per the germline V gene, CDR1 is MGHRA and CDR2 is YSYEKL. The CDR3 covers 13 residues. DNA for the CDR3: TGCGCCAGCAGCCAAGGGGACAATCAGCCCCAGCATTTT. It codes for CASSQGDNQPQHF.

The chain combines TRBV4-2 with TRBJ2-7; TRBD2 matches at 7 bases. CDR3 length equals 18 residues. CDR1 and CDR2 from the germline V gene are LGHNA and YNFKEQ. J was trimmed by 3 bases and V by 0 bases; bases with no gene match: 14. The CDR3 DNA follows: TGTGCCAGCAGCCAAGACGTGTTTACGGTTGCGGGAGACTACGAGCAGTACTTC. This gives the protein CASSQDVFTVAGDYEQYF.

The chain has TRBV27 and TRBJ2-1, with 13 bases identical to TRBD2. CDR3 length: 15 amino acids. Looked up from germline, CDR1 is MNHEY and CDR2 is SMNVEV (reference sequence). Germline trimming cut 6 bases from V and 9 bases from J; bases unmatched to any gene: 8. CDR3 sequence reads: CASSGRTSGRGEQFF. In DNA form, the CDR3 reads TGTGCCAGCAGCGGTCGGACTAGCGGGAGAGGTGAGCAGTTCTTC.

This chain uses TRBV7-6 with TRBJ1-6, with 8 bases matching TRBD1. The trim removed 9 bases at V and 5 bases at J, leaving 6 bases unmatched. The CDR3 extends over 14 amino acids. Per the germline V gene, CDR1 is SGHVS and CDR2 is FNYEAQ. The CDR3 DNA reads as TGTGCCAGGGTGGACAGGGAAGATAATTCACCCCTCCACTTT. Protein sequence: CARVDREDNSPLHF.

V gene TRBV19 combines with J gene TRBJ2-1; tentative D call: TRBD2 (6 bases). The V and J ends lost 3 bases and 4 bases respectively, with 31 bases between them. Germline lookup yields CDR1 LNHDA and CDR2 SQIVND (reference sequence). This CDR3 has 21 amino acids. The CDR3 region is CASSIGGIGHPKLGLYNEQFF. CDR3 coding DNA: TGTGCCAGTAGTATTGGGGGAATAGGTCACCCAAAACTGGGACTGTACAATGAGCAGTTCTTC.

V is TRBV6-1 and J is TRBJ2-7; the D is unclear. V lost 0 bases and J lost 3, with 18 bases in between. The V gene's germline CDR1 is MNHNS and CDR2 SASEGT. The CDR3 length is 17 residues. In DNA form, the CDR3 reads TGTGCCAGCAGTGAAGCGCGTAGTGGGGAACAAATCTACGAGCAGTACTTC. It translates to CASSEARSGEQIYEQYF.

This rearrangement joins TRBV7-7 to TRBJ2-2; the D is unclear. CDR3 length: 15 residues. Trimming stripped 2 bases from V and 0 bases from J, with 7 bases between. The germline CDR1 and CDR2 sequences are SSHAT and FNYEAQ (reference sequence). The CDR3 coding sequence is TGTGCCAGCAGCTTAACCAGGTCGAACACCGGGGAGCTGTTTTTT. As protein: CASSLTRSNTGELFF. Full variable domain (remainder filled in from reference TRBV7-7 and TRBJ2-2): GAGVSQSPRYKVTKRGQDVTLRCDPISSHATLYWYQQALGQGPEFLTYFNYEAQPDKSGLPSDRFSAERPEGSISTLTIQRTEQRDSAMYRCASSLTRSNTGELFFGEGSRLTVL.

This clone was recorded a few times. V is TRBV19 and J is TRBJ2-3; 7 positions agree with TRBD1. The CDR3 is made up of 15 amino acids. Per the germline V gene, CDR1 is LNHDA and CDR2 is SQIVND (reference sequence). Trimming at V came to 6 bases and at J to 3 bases, leaving 9 bases not matched to a gene. CDR3 sequence reads: CASSRQGGATDTQYF. CDR3 DNA: TGTGCCAGTAGCCGACAAGGGGGCGCAACAGATACGCAGTATTTT.

The chain recombines TRBV28 with TRBJ1-1, with D maybe TRBD1 (6 bases). This CDR3 has 13 residues. The germline V gene encodes CDR1 MDHEN and CDR2 SYDVKM. The ends were cut back, 3 bases at V and 2 bases at J, with 7 bases in the middle. The CDR3 region is CASSLGANTEAFF. The CDR3 region has the DNA TGTGCCAGCAGTTTGGGGGCTAACACTGAAGCTTTCTTT.

The CDR3 spells CASSMRPGQGYGYTF. For the CDR3, the DNA is TGTGCCAGCAGCATGAGACCGGGACAGGGCTATGGCTACACCTTC. This chain uses TRBV7-2 with TRBJ1-2, with 9 bases aligning to TRBD1. Germline V gene sequence: CDR1 SGHTA, CDR2 FQGNSA. The CDR3 has 15 amino acids. The trim removed 5 bases at V and 4 bases at J, leaving 8 bases unmatched.

CDR3 DNA sequence: TGTGCCAGCAGTTCTCTAGTGGCTAGATACAATGAGCAGTTCTTC. Protein product: CASSSLVARYNEQFF. The chain couples TRBV28 to TRBJ2-1; D ambiguous. Germline V gives CDR1 MDHEN, CDR2 SYDVKM. There are 15 residues in the CDR3. The V end lost 4 bases, the J end lost 4 bases, and 14 bases lay between the germline ends.

The V call is TRBV5-6, the J call TRBJ2-3; the D gene is possibly TRBD1 (6 bases). Germline-derived CDR1 and CDR2 are SGHDT and YYEEEE. V was trimmed by 0 bases and J by 8 bases, leaving 16 bases between them. CDR3 size: 15 residues. The CDR3 protein is CASSLEYREIGTQYF. CDR3 bases: TGTGCCAGCAGCTTGGAGTACAGGGAGATTGGTACGCAGTATTTT.

CDR3 amino acids: CASSLGSSASSYEQYF. CDR3 bases: TGCGCCAGCAGCTTAGGTTCTAGCGCCAGCTCCTACGAGCAGTACTTC. The rearrangement uses TRBV5-1 and TRBJ2-7, with D possibly TRBD2 on 6 matching bases. Germline-derived CDR1 and CDR2 are SGHRS and YFSETQ. This CDR3 is 16 amino acids long. V lost 2 bases, J lost 0 bases, and 15 bases lay in between. Combining the CDR3 with reference TRBV5-1 and TRBJ2-7 gives the whole variable domain KAGVTQTPRYLIKTRGQQVTLSCSPISGHRSVSWYQQTPGQGLQFLFEYFSETQRNKGNFPGRFSGRQFSNSRSEMNVSTLELGDSALYLCASSLGSSASSYEQYFGPGTRLTVT.

This clone was seen more than once but under ten times. The rearrangement joins TRBV20-1 to TRBJ1-1; no firm D call. Per germline, CDR1 DFQATT and CDR2 SNEGSKA (reference sequence). The CDR3 loop spans 11 amino acids. Trimming removed 5 bases from V and 0 bases from J, with 4 bases in between. The CDR3 loop is CSALVNTEAFF. In DNA form, the CDR3 reads TGCAGTGCTCTCGTGAACACTGAAGCTTTCTTT.

The chain recombines TRBV27 with TRBJ2-7; D gene uncertain. Germline CDR1 reads MNHEY; CDR2 reads SMNVEV (reference sequence). The CDR3 runs to 12 residues. The V gene lost 11 bases and the J gene lost 4 bases, with 15 bases spanning the gap. The CDR3 DNA follows: TGTGCCGGCGGTCCCACCTCGTACGAGCAGTACTTC. Translating gives CAGGPTSYEQYF.

V gene TRBV29-1 combines with J gene TRBJ2-1; 13 positions match TRBD2. J lost 1 base, V lost 4 bases, and 4 bases had no gene match. CDR1 SQVTM and CDR2 ANQGSEA come from the germline V gene. The CDR3 is 16 residues long. CDR3: CSVAGTSGTSYNEQFF. As DNA, the CDR3 is TGCAGCGTTGCGGGGACTAGCGGGACGTCCTACAATGAGCAGTTCTTC.

The rearrangement uses TRBV7-9 and TRBJ2-1; TRBD1 matches at 12 bases. J gave up 8 bases and V 3 bases, and 2 bases lay outside the gene matches. The CDR3 runs 14 residues. Germline CDR1 and CDR2: SEHNR and FQNEAQ (reference sequence). Here the CDR3 reads CASSLGQGADEQFF. The CDR3 nucleotides are TGTGCCAGCAGCTTGGGACAGGGGGCAGATGAGCAGTTCTTC.